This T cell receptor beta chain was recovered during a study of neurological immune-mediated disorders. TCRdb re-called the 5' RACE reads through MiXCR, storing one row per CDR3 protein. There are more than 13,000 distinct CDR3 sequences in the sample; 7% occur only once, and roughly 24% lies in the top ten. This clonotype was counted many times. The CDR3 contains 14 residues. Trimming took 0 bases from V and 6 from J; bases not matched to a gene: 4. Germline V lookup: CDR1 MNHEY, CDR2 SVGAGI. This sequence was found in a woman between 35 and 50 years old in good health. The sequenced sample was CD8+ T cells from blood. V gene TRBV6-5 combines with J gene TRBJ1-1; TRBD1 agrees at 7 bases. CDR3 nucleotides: TGTGCCAGCAGTTACTCATGGGACAGCCCTGAAGCTTTCTTT. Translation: CASSYSWDSPEAFF.